The rows below give T cell receptor beta chains drawn from one sample of a study of technical replicates of blood from a few donors. This table comes from immunoSEQ multiplex PCR, and its TCRdb copy is limited to in-frame clones, with some not included. The sample carries 79,000 or so clones, approximately 93% recorded once. The sequencing sample was made of T cells isolated from PBMCs. The receptor set was obtained from a human donor in good health. Both conserved end residues are part of each CDR3.

TRBV30	TRBJ2-3	CAWSVQGGDTQYF
TRBV29-1	TRBJ1-4	CSVGFGTGNEKLFF
TRBV5-5	TRBJ1-1	CASSLVGQMGTEAFF
TRBV2	TRBJ2-3	CASSVTGYTDTQYF
TRBV9	TRBJ2-1	CASSVGLAPTYNEQFF
TRBV2	TRBJ2-7	CASNDPSGRLGEQYF
TRBV19	TRBJ1-5	CASTTGESQQPQHF
TRBV30	TRBJ1-1	CAWSESGQRFMNTEAFF
TRBV30	TRBJ2-2	CAWSRQGANTGELFF
TRBV7-9	TRBJ1-1	CASSWRGGEAFF
TRBV7-2	TRBJ2-7	CASSLFGGQGTYEQYF
TRBV27	TRBJ2-5	CASREQISVQETQYF
TRBV5-4	TRBJ2-1	CASRPIGTSYENEQFF
TRBV7-6	TRBJ2-7	CASSPTGGEQYF
TRBV5-4	TRBJ2-1	CASSLYFEQFF
TRBV21-1	TRBJ1-2	CASSSAGSFYGYTF
TRBV6-5	TRBJ1-1	CASSTYTANTEAFF
TRBV28	TRBJ2-7	CASSLGSEQYF
TRBV9	TRBJ2-1	CASSFRDREYNEQFF
TRBV19	TRBJ2-2	CASLDFPGQMNTGELFF
TRBV5-4	TRBJ2-5	CASSLAGVVETQYF
TRBV7-8	TRBJ2-7	CASSLTAYEQYF
TRBV9	TRBJ2-7	CASSPGSGRPYEQYF
TRBV28	TRBJ1-2	CASSYGGYGYTF
TRBV30	TRBJ1-2	CAWRAAGAPNYGYTF
TRBV29-1	TRBJ2-1	CSVVAGDILKNEQFF
TRBV29-1	TRBJ1-2	CSAAAGGGYTF
TRBV4-1	TRBJ2-7	CASSRSGSSYEQYF
TRBV7-3	TRBJ2-1	CASSISGSYNEQFF
TRBV30	TRBJ2-7	CAWTGLPYEQYF
TRBV2	TRBJ2-1	CASSGSEYNEQFF
TRBV5-4	TRBJ2-7	CASSRLAGVSSYEQYF
TRBV9	TRBJ2-5	CASSVGASGNTQYF